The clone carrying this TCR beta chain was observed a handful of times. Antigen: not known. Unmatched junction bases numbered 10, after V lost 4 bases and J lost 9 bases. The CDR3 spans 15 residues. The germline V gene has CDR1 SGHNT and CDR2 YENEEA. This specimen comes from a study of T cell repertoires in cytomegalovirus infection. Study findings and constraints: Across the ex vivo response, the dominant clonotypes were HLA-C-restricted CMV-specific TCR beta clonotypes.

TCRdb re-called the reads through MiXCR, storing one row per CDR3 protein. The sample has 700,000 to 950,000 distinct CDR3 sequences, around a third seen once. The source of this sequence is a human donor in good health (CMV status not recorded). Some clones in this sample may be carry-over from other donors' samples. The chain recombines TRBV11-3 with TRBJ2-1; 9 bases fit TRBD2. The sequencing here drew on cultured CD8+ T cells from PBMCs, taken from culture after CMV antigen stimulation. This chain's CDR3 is CASSYARGGLGEQFF. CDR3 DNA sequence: TGTGCCAGCAGCTACGCGCGGGGGGGCCTCGGTGAGCAGTTCTTC. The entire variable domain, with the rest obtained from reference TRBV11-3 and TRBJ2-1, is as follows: EAGVVQSPRYKIIEKKQPVAFWCNPISGHNTLYWYLQNLGQGPELLIRYENEEAVDDSQLPKDRFSAERLKGVDSTLKIQPAELGDSAVYLCASSYARGGLGEQFFGPGTRLTVL.